One sample yielded the 8 T cell receptor beta chains listed below, sequenced in a study of breast tumors, draining lymph nodes, adjacent tissues. TCRdb called the multiplex PCR reads again in MiXCR, with one record for every CDR3 protein. The sample holds some 21,000 distinct CDR3 sequences, about 50% seen once. Sequencing was carried out using breast tumor tissue. The receptors come from a female donor with breast cancer. Some clones in this sample may be carry-over from other donors' samples.

By share of the sample, this clonotype is medium-sized. The chain has TRBV4-1 and TRBJ2-1; 10 positions agree with TRBD2. This CDR3 comprises 15 residues. Per germline, CDR1 MGHRA and CDR2 YSYEKL. Unmatched junction bases numbered 9, after V lost 4 bases and J lost 9 bases. The CDR3 region is CASSPASGSRGEQFF. The CDR3 DNA follows: TGCGCCAGCAGCCCCGCTAGCGGGAGTAGGGGTGAGCAGTTCTTC.

This clonotype was found many times. The J gene is TRBJ2-2, the V gene TRBV3-2; the table's D gene call, TRBD2, was not cross checked with the DNA. TRBV3-2 is classified as a pseudogene. This CDR3 comprises 13 residues. The DNA for the CDR3 is TGTGCCACTTCGACTAGCGGCTTCGGGGAGCTGTTTTTT. Encoded protein: CATSTSGFGELFF.

V usage is TRBV5-5 and J usage is TRBJ2-5; no clear D gene. Germline V CDR1 and CDR2: SGHKS, YYEKEE (reference sequence). CDR3 length: 13 residues. V was clipped by 1 base and J by 3 bases, with 7 bases between them. The CDR3 sequence is CASSLRTEETQYF. The CDR3 nucleotides are TGTGCCAGCAGCTTGCGAACAGAAGAGACCCAGTACTTC.

The chain recombines TRBV10-2 with TRBJ1-6, with D unclear. Trimming left V 6 bases short and J 5 bases short, with 17 bases between. In germline, CDR1 is WSHSY, CDR2 SAAADI. This CDR3 comprises 16 residues. The CDR3 nucleotides read TGCGCCAGCAGCCCTGGGAGGGCCGCGGATAATTCACCCCTCCACTTT. Protein product: CASSPGRAADNSPLHF.

A single count supports this clonotype. The gene calls are TRBV19 and TRBJ1-1; 7 nucleotides line up with TRBD1. The CDR3 totals 15 residues. CDR1 LNHDA and CDR2 SQIVND come from the germline V gene (reference sequence). V gave up 6 bases and J gave up 0 bases; unmatched junction bases: 7. The CDR3 spells CASRTTGNMNTEAFF. The CDR3 region has the DNA TGTGCCAGTAGGACGACAGGGAACATGAACACTGAAGCTTTCTTT.

This clonotype showed up many times. The chain employs TRBV28 and TRBJ1-5; D remains unclear. This CDR3 contains 13 residues. Trimming stripped 5 bases from V and 7 bases from J, with 12 bases between. The V gene's germline CDR1 is MDHEN and CDR2 SYDVKM. The CDR3 spells CASSREPRQPQHF. CDR3 bases: TGTGCCAGCAGTAGAGAGCCCCGGCAGCCCCAGCATTTT.

In its sample, this clonotype ranks as medium-sized. The rearrangement uses TRBV10-3 and TRBJ2-1, with 8 bases matching TRBD2. This CDR3 is built from 13 residues. V was clipped by 6 bases and J by 6 bases; unmatched bases: 4. Germline V CDR1 and CDR2: ENHRY, SYGVKD. CDR3 DNA sequence: TGTGCCATCAGGCAGGCGGGGGGCAATGAGCAGTTCTTC. Translating gives CAIRQAGGNEQFF.

V and J are TRBV4-3 and TRBJ2-2; maybe TRBD1 (6 bases). V gave up 0 bases and J gave up 3 bases, with 8 bases separating them. The CDR3 loop spans 15 amino acids. CDR1 LGHNA and CDR2 YSLEER come from the germline V gene. The CDR3 sequence: CASSQDWGHTGELFF. As DNA, the CDR3 is TGCGCCAGCAGCCAAGATTGGGGGCACACCGGGGAGCTGTTTTTT.